Following are 12 T cell receptor beta chains from one sample sequenced in a study of shared clonotypes between healthy human individuals. The assay was immunoSEQ multiplex PCR, and TCRdb's table has in-frame clones only and misses some. The sample records about 610,000 clones, approximately 97% being singletons. The specimen sequenced was naive CD4+ T cells sorted from blood. This sample's subset: CD45RA+ positively selected. These receptors came from a woman aged 25 to 39 in good health.

V gene TRBV28 combines with J gene TRBJ1-2; 7 nucleotides agree with TRBD1. Germline loops: CDR1 MDHEN, CDR2 SYDVKM. This CDR3 is built from 13 residues. Trimming removed 5 bases from V and 4 bases from J; junction bases left unmatched: 4. The CDR3 region has the DNA TGTGCCAGCAGTCGACAGGGTTTCTATGGCTACACCTTC. It yields the protein CASSRQGFYGYTF.

The chain uses TRBV5-1 and TRBJ2-1; D might be TRBD2 (5 bases). The CDR3 consists of 13 residues. The ends were cut back, 1 base at V and 10 bases at J, with 12 bases in the middle. The germline V gene has CDR1 SGHRS and CDR2 YFSETQ. CDR3 sequence (DNA): TGCGCCAGCAGCTTGAGAGGCGGGTTGGAGCAGTTCTTC. It specifies CASSLRGGLEQFF. Looking up the rest from reference TRBV5-1 and TRBJ2-1 gives the full variable domain: KAGVTQTPRYLIKTRGQQVTLSCSPISGHRSVSWYQQTPGQGLQFLFEYFSETQRNKGNFPGRFSGRQFSNSRSEMNVSTLELGDSALYLCASSLRGGLEQFFGPGTRLTVL.

The V call is TRBV6-5, the J call TRBJ2-3, with 11 bases fitting TRBD2. Germline V lookup: CDR1 MNHEY, CDR2 SVGAGI. The CDR3 extends over 16 amino acids. The ends lost 2 bases at V and 6 bases at J; junction bases unmatched: 7. The CDR3 protein is CASSYGTLAGADTQYF. The CDR3 bases are TGTGCCAGCAGTTACGGCACACTAGCGGGAGCCGATACGCAGTATTTT.

The rearrangement uses TRBV30 and TRBJ2-1; D ambiguous. Germline V lookup: CDR1 GTSNPN, CDR2 SVGIG (reference sequence). The ends were cut back, 0 bases at V and 0 bases at J, with 6 bases in the middle. The CDR3 sequence is 14 residues long. In nucleotides, the CDR3 is TGTGCCTGGAGTGTTAGGAGCTCCTACAATGAGCAGTTCTTC. Translating it yields CAWSVRSSYNEQFF.

The V gene is TRBV18, the J gene TRBJ2-7, with 7 bases aligning to TRBD1. J lost 6 bases, V lost 3 bases, and 8 bases had no gene match. The germline V gene encodes CDR1 KGHSH and CDR2 LQKENI. CDR3 length equals 14 residues. CDR3 DNA: TGTGCCAGCTCACCGGGACAGTCCCAACTCGAGCAGTACTTC. Encoded protein: CASSPGQSQLEQYF.

This sequence joins TRBV28 and TRBJ2-7, with D perhaps TRBD1 or TRBD2 (6 bases each). CDR3 size: 14 residues. V lost 4 bases to trimming and J lost 5 bases, with 15 bases between them. Per germline, CDR1 MDHEN and CDR2 SYDVKM. For the CDR3, the DNA is TGTGCCAGCAGTTATCCCGGGGGCCGAGACGAGCAGTACTTC. Protein sequence: CASSYPGGRDEQYF.

The chain joins TRBV10-3 to TRBJ1-1; D gene uncertain. The CDR3 runs 13 residues. The germline V gene encodes CDR1 ENHRY and CDR2 SYGVKD. Trimming shortened V by 0 bases and J by 8 bases, and 10 bases separated the two germline ends. CDR3: CAISESVGEEAFF. The CDR3 DNA reads as TGTGCCATCAGTGAGTCGGTCGGTGAAGAAGCTTTCTTT.

The chain joins TRBV29-1 to TRBJ2-1; D gene unclear. Germline-derived CDR1 and CDR2 are SQVTM and ANQGSEA. Trimming stripped 1 base from V and 15 bases from J, with 13 bases between. CDR3 length: 11 residues. In DNA form, the CDR3 reads TGCAGCGTTGAAGTGGGGAAAAGTCCGTTCTTC. Translating gives CSVEVGKSPFF.

This rearrangement joins TRBV27 to TRBJ2-2; D possibly matches TRBD1 or TRBD2 (5 bases each). V was pared by 4 bases and J by 7 bases, with 13 bases between. The germline V gene encodes CDR1 MNHEY and CDR2 SMNVEV (reference sequence). CDR3 length: 14 amino acids. The CDR3 sequence: CASSSNGGFGELFF. The CDR3 DNA reads as TGTGCCAGCAGTTCCAATGGGGGTTTCGGGGAGCTGTTTTTT.

The gene calls are TRBV11-2 and TRBJ2-2, with D perhaps TRBD1 or TRBD2 (5 bases each). Germline V gene lookup returns CDR1 SGHAT and CDR2 FQNNGV. V was pared by 6 bases and J by 2 bases, with 13 bases between. This CDR3 comprises 15 residues. In DNA, the CDR3 is TGTGCCAGCAGGTCGACGGGACCCAACACCGGGGAGCTGTTTTTT. Residues: CASRSTGPNTGELFF.

As to this clone: This CDR3 is also generated by other DNA sequences in the sample. In DNA, the CDR3 is TGCGCCAGCAGTCTCGGGAACTACGAGCAGTACTTC. It is translated as CASSLGNYEQYF. The V gene is TRBV5-1, the J gene TRBJ2-7, with D perhaps TRBD2 (5 bases). V dropped 5 bases and J dropped 3 bases, with 9 bases sitting between them. The CDR3 length is 12 residues. Germline V gives CDR1 SGHRS, CDR2 YFSETQ.

The chain links TRBV6-1 to TRBJ2-1, with 7 positions matching TRBD1. Germline V gene data show CDR1 as MNHNS and CDR2 as SASEGT. The CDR3 is 13 amino acids. V was pared by 7 bases and J by 4 bases, with 4 bases of the junction left unmatched. The CDR3 region has the DNA TGTGCCAGCACGCAGGACAGGTACAATGAGCAGTTCTTC. Translating it yields CASTQDRYNEQFF.